Following are 26 T cell receptor beta chains from one sample sequenced in a study of blood T cells in healthy people across ages. PCR was performed a second time for about 7 to 12 cycles using a sample-barcoded 5' primer and a J-beta primer mix. MiXCR was run by TCRdb on the 5' RACE reads, yielding one entry per CDR3 protein. Here the sample spans about 1.6 million distinct CDR3 sequences, around 36% being singletons. What was sequenced was blood. The receptors were sampled from a woman aged 25 to 39 in good health.

The rearrangement uses TRBV10-3 and TRBJ1-2; weak D call: TRBD1 (5 bases). Germline V gene lookup returns CDR1 ENHRY and CDR2 SYGVKD. Trimming took off 0 bases at V and 5 bases at J, with 16 bases between the two ends. The CDR3 covers 16 residues. This CDR3 is CAISESMTVLGYGYTF. DNA for the CDR3: TGTGCCATCAGTGAGTCGATGACAGTTCTGGGGTATGGCTACACCTTC.

The chain employs TRBV5-6 and TRBJ2-7, with D unresolved. The CDR3 runs 11 residues. V was pared by 4 bases and J by 7 bases, with 9 bases between. Germline V CDR1 and CDR2: SGHDT, YYEEEE. The CDR3 DNA reads as TGTGCCAGCAGCCGACAAATAGAGCAGTACTTC. This sequence encodes CASSRQIEQYF.

This clonotype was found once. J is TRBJ2-7 and V is TRBV5-1; 7 bases align to TRBD2. The CDR3 runs 15 residues. The ends lost 5 bases at V and 5 bases at J; junction bases unmatched: 13. Germline assignment: CDR1 SGHRS and CDR2 YFSETQ. Here the CDR3 DNA reads TGCGCCAGCAGTGGGAGGCGGGAGTACAGCGACGAGCAGTACTTC. It is translated as CASSGRREYSDEQYF.

V usage is TRBV21-1 and J usage is TRBJ1-4; TRBD1 reflects the table's D call only, with no check against the DNA. TRBV21-1 is recorded as a pseudogene. CDR3 length equals 17 residues. Written as DNA, the CDR3 is TGTGCCGGCAGCGGCCGGACAGGGGATGCGACTAATGAAAAACTGTTTTTT. Its translation: CAGSGRTGDATNEKLFF.

This clonotype was counted a few times. The chain employs TRBV6-2 or TRBV6-3 and TRBJ1-1, with 10 bases matching TRBD1. The CDR3 is 15 amino acids. Trimming took 7 bases from V and 5 from J; bases not matched to a gene: 10. Germline V lookup: CDR1 MNHEY, CDR2 SVGEGT. The CDR3 region is CASNPTGGSRTEAFF. DNA of the CDR3: TGTGCCAGCAACCCGACAGGGGGCTCGCGGACTGAAGCTTTCTTT.

The chain uses TRBV29-1 and TRBJ1-1; D is undetermined. V was cut by 3 bases and J by 0 bases, with 14 bases left in between. Germline CDR1 and CDR2: SQVTM and ANQGSEA. The CDR3 has 15 amino acids. CDR3: CSVDRRSLMNTEAFF. The CDR3 DNA sequence: TGCAGCGTTGATAGGCGGTCTTTAATGAACACTGAAGCTTTCTTT.

This clonotype was picked up a small number of times. The rearrangement joins TRBV20-1 to TRBJ1-1, with a tentative D call TRBD1 (5 bases). CDR3 length: 14 amino acids. Deletions cut 5 bases from V and 5 bases from J, with 18 bases between. CDR1 and CDR2 from the germline V gene are DFQATT and SNEGSKA (reference sequence). The CDR3 coding sequence is TGCAGTGCTGTACAGGCAGTTGGGAATACTGAAGCTTTCTTT. Protein: CSAVQAVGNTEAFF.

J is TRBJ2-1 and V is TRBV19; 7 nucleotides align to TRBD2. There are 15 residues in the CDR3. V lost 7 bases and J lost 4; bases outside the gene matches: 10. Germline V gives CDR1 LNHDA, CDR2 SQIVND (reference sequence). The CDR3 protein is CASTAGTVAYNEQFF. In nucleotides, the CDR3 is TGTGCCAGTACAGCGGGGACGGTGGCATACAATGAGCAGTTCTTC.

Comments on this clonotype: A read error may explain this, as a much larger clone is one base away. The gene calls are TRBV9 and TRBJ2-6, with D perhaps matching TRBD1 (5 bases). V lost 3 bases, J lost 4 bases, and 11 bases lay in between. This CDR3 is 15 amino acids long. CDR1 is SGDLS, CDR2 YYNGEE, per germline. The CDR3 region has the DNA TGTGCCAGCAGCGGTGGCAGGGCCGGGGCCAACGTCCTGACTTTC. Residues: CASSGGRAGANVLTF.

This rearrangement joins TRBV2 to TRBJ2-1; 10 nucleotides match TRBD2. Germline CDR1 is SNHLY and CDR2 is FYNNEI. The J segment lost 6 bases and the V segment lost 7 bases, leaving 9 bases of the junction unmatched. CDR3 length: 15 residues. The CDR3 coding sequence is TGTGCCAGCACCCATCTAGCGGGAGAAGGCAATGAGCAGTTCTTC. Encoded protein: CASTHLAGEGNEQFF.

The chain uses TRBV6-6 and TRBJ2-7, with TRBD2 matching over 10 bases. The CDR3 totals 14 residues. Trimming at V came to 6 bases and at J to 5 bases, leaving 7 bases not matched to a gene. CDR1 is MNHNY, CDR2 SVGAGI, per germline (reference sequence). CDR3 coding DNA: TGTGCCAGCAGAGCCAGCGGGAGGGCCGACGAGCAGTACTTC. It specifies CASRASGRADEQYF.

About this clonotype: One base away lies a much larger clone, so this may be a sequencing read error. The chain has TRBV12-3 or TRBV12-4 and TRBJ2-7, with D maybe TRBD2 (5 bases). The CDR3 covers 14 residues. V lost 3 bases to trimming and J lost 2 bases, with 11 bases between them. This CDR3 is CASSFSERAYEQYF. The CDR3 bases are TGTGCCAGCAGTTTCTCCGAGAGGGCCTACGAGCAGTACTTC.

As for this clonotype: The junction does not match germline at one end; this may be a read error. V gene TRBV9 combines with J gene TRBJ2-6; D possibly corresponds to TRBD1 (5 bases). CDR3 size: 15 residues. Germline V lookup: CDR1 SGDLS, CDR2 YYNGEE. The CDR3 coding sequence is TGTGCCAGCGGTGGGGAAGATTCTGGGGCCAACGCCCTGACTTTC. This translates into CASGGEDSGANALTF.

In its sample, this clonotype was seen a few times. The chain joins TRBV20-1 to TRBJ2-7; D is unclear. Between the trimmed V and J ends, which lost 5 bases and 4 bases, there was a span of 3 bases. Germline V gene sequence: CDR1 DFQATT, CDR2 SNEGSKA (reference sequence). The CDR3 runs to 9 residues. The CDR3 spells CSAAYEQYF. The CDR3 nucleotides are TGCAGTGCTGCTTACGAGCAGTACTTC.

At least ten counts were recorded for this clonotype. The junction departs from the called germline gene at one end, perhaps through a read error. V is TRBV5-1 and J is TRBJ2-1; D is perhaps TRBD1 or TRBD2 (5 bases each). The germline V gene has CDR1 SGHRS and CDR2 YFSETQ. This CDR3 region has 15 residues. Written as DNA, the CDR3 is TGTGCCAGCAGCCTAGTGGGGGACTCCTACAATGAGCAGTTCTTC. It translates to CASSLVGDSYNEQFF.

This clonotype was detected a few times. The chain couples TRBV20-1 to TRBJ2-5; 10 nucleotides line up with TRBD2. This CDR3 has 15 residues. Losses at the gene ends were 1 base for V and 2 bases for J; bases not matched to a gene: 4. In germline, CDR1 is DFQATT, CDR2 SNEGSKA (reference sequence). The CDR3 region is CSARGGLAKQETQYF. The CDR3 region has the DNA TGCAGTGCTAGAGGGGGACTAGCGAAACAAGAGACCCAGTACTTC.

This chain joins TRBV12-3 or TRBV12-4 and TRBJ1-5; 7 bases agree with TRBD1. The V gene end was trimmed by 6 bases and the J gene end by 6 bases; junction bases not matched to a gene: 5. The CDR3 runs to 13 residues. The CDR3 nucleotides are TGTGCCAGCAGACAGGGGCCGGGTCAGCCCCAGCATTTT. Protein product: CASRQGPGQPQHF.

This clonotype was detected a few times. The rearrangement links TRBV20-1 to TRBJ1-1, with D maybe TRBD1 (5 bases). Germline CDR1 DFQATT, CDR2 SNEGSKA (reference sequence). The CDR3 spans 13 residues. V was shortened by 1 base and J by 0 bases, with 6 bases between the two germline ends. CDR3: CSARAGMNTEAFF. CDR3 nucleotides: TGCAGTGCTAGAGCAGGGATGAACACTGAAGCTTTCTTT.

The rearrangement uses TRBV27 and TRBJ2-1, with unresolved D. V shed 6 bases and J shed 0 bases, with 9 bases lying between them. Germline V lookup: CDR1 MNHEY, CDR2 SMNVEV (reference sequence). This CDR3 has 14 amino acids. The CDR3 sequence: CASRGEFSYNEQFF. The CDR3 DNA reads TGTGCCAGCAGAGGAGAGTTCTCCTACAATGAGCAGTTCTTC.

The chain joins TRBV9 to TRBJ2-1; 7 nucleotides align to TRBD2. This CDR3 spans 15 amino acids. Looked up from germline, CDR1 is SGDLS and CDR2 is YYNGEE. J lost 2 bases, V lost 3 bases, and 5 bases had no gene match. The CDR3 reads CASSGTSVPYNEQFF. CDR3 nucleotides: TGTGCCAGCAGCGGAACTAGCGTTCCCTACAATGAGCAGTTCTTC. The full variable domain, its missing parts supplied by reference TRBV9 and TRBJ2-1, is DSGVTQTPKHLITATGQRVTLRCSPRSGDLSVYWYQQSLDQGLQFLIQYYNGEERAKGNILERFSAQQFPDLHSELNLSSLELGDSALYFCASSGTSVPYNEQFFGPGTRLTVL.

The chain is built from TRBV29-1 and TRBJ2-3; TRBD1 aligns across 9 bases. V was clipped by 6 bases and J by 6 bases; unmatched bases: 10. This CDR3 has 14 amino acids. The germline V gene has CDR1 SQVTM and CDR2 ANQGSEA. The DNA of the CDR3 is TGCAGCGTCCCGTCCGGGACAGGGATGGATACGCAGTATTTT. The encoded protein is CSVPSGTGMDTQYF.

The chain combines TRBV12-3 or TRBV12-4 with TRBJ2-1, with 7 nucleotides matching TRBD2. The V and J ends lost 5 bases and 6 bases, in that order; junction bases with no gene match: 19. This CDR3 has 18 amino acids. This chain's CDR3 is CASSLGASGVTEGNEQFF. Here the CDR3 DNA reads TGTGCCAGCAGTCTTGGTGCGAGCGGGGTCACGGAGGGCAATGAGCAGTTCTTC.

The chain employs TRBV11-2 and TRBJ2-1; D perhaps matches TRBD1 (5 bases). CDR3 length: 14 amino acids. V lost 5 bases to trimming and J lost 4 bases, with 12 bases between them. The V gene's germline CDR1 is SGHAT and CDR2 FQNNGV. The CDR3 is CASSNRQSYNEQFF. Here the CDR3 DNA reads TGTGCCAGCAGCAACCGACAGAGTTACAATGAGCAGTTCTTC. The full variable domain, its missing parts supplied by reference TRBV11-2 and TRBJ2-1, is EAGVAQSPRYKIIEKRQSVAFWCNPISGHATLYWYQQILGQGPKLLIQFQNNGVVDDSQLPKDRFSAERLKGVDSTLKIQPAKLEDSAVYLCASSNRQSYNEQFFGPGTRLTVL.

This clonotype was counted only a few times. The chain recombines TRBV6-1 with TRBJ2-1; 13 bases line up with TRBD2. CDR3 length: 17 amino acids. The germline V gene encodes CDR1 MNHNS and CDR2 SASEGT. With V trimmed by 5 bases and J by 6 bases, 10 bases remained unmatched. The chain's CDR3 is CASSPRTSGSDVNEQFF. In DNA, the CDR3 is TGTGCCAGCAGTCCCCGGACTAGCGGGAGTGATGTCAATGAGCAGTTCTTC.

This clonotype was detected only a few times. V is TRBV12-3 or TRBV12-4 and J is TRBJ2-1; TRBD2 agrees at 12 bases. The ends lost 6 bases at V and 7 bases at J; junction bases unmatched: 7. The CDR3 runs 15 residues. CDR3 amino acids: CASRKLAGGRNEQFF. In nucleotides, the CDR3 is TGTGCCAGCAGGAAACTAGCGGGAGGCAGGAATGAGCAGTTCTTC.

As to this clonotype: The junction differs from germline at one of its ends, possibly a read error. The chain uses TRBV25-1 and TRBJ1-1; 10 nucleotides match TRBD1. This CDR3 contains 17 residues. Germline CDR1 reads MGHDK; CDR2 reads SYGVNS. DNA for the CDR3: TGTACCAGCAGCCTAGCCCCGGGACAGGGGAAAAACACTGCAGCTTTCTTT. This gives the protein CTSSLAPGQGKNTAAFF.